Following are 2 T cell receptor beta chains from one sample sequenced in a study of cytomegalovirus exposure and HLA in healthy donors. With 60 Vbeta and 13 Jbeta primers, the PCR was carried out. Sequenced by immunoSEQ multiplex PCR; TCRdb stores in-frame clones only, minus some. Of roughly 120,000 clones in the sample, over 60% were seen once. Sequencing used PBMCs. These receptors were taken from a man in his sixties in good health and CMV-seropositive.

The gene calls are TRBV6-6 and TRBJ1-1, with D possibly matching TRBD1 (5 bases). This CDR3 contains 14 residues. Germline values: CDR1 MNHNY, CDR2 SVGAGI (reference sequence). V dropped 0 bases and J dropped 1 base, with 6 bases sitting between them. Here the CDR3 reads CASSYSGGNTEAFF. DNA for the CDR3: TGTGCCAGCAGTTACTCGGGGGGGAACACTGAAGCTTTCTTT.

This chain joins TRBV10-1 and TRBJ2-1, with 7 nucleotides matching TRBD2. Germline lookup yields CDR1 WNHNN and CDR2 SYGVQD (reference sequence). There are 15 residues in the CDR3. V was clipped by 3 bases and J by 5 bases; unmatched bases: 7. The CDR3 bases are TGCGCCAGCAGTGACGGAGCGGGACCAAACAATGAGCAGTTCTTC. It codes for CASSDGAGPNNEQFF.